This T cell receptor (beta chain) appears in the sequencing data of a study of tumor and adjacent non-tumor tissue in lung cancer. RNA was extracted from bulk tissue without any cell sorting. The normal lung tissue was taken more than 3 cm from the tumor edge. TCRbeta libraries were built with three rounds of nested PCR, modified from ARM-PCR. Each CDR3 protein is one row after TCRdb ran MiXCR on the multiplex PCR reads. The sample holds approximately 79,000 distinct CDR3 sequences, around 80% seen once. As to this clonotype: Its target is not known. The junction does not match germline at one end; this may be a read error.

Study-wide findings and caveats: Top 100 clones took a larger repertoire share in normal lung. Significantly higher TCR diversity was found in tumor than normal lung.

Germline V gives CDR1 MNHNS, CDR2 SASEGT. This CDR3 is built from 14 residues. The clonotype was recovered from a man aged 70 or older with non-small cell lung cancer. The chain recombines TRBV6-1 with TRBJ2-1; 10 nucleotides align to TRBD1. The specimen sequenced was distant non-tumor lung tissue. CDR3 sequence: CAISGTGELDKQLF. The CDR3 DNA reads as TGTGCCATCAGTGGGACAGGGGAATTGGATAAGCAGTTATTC.